The 2 T cell receptor beta chains presented below share a single source sample, sequenced in a study of blood T cell repertoires in COVID-19. Sequenced by immunoSEQ multiplex PCR; TCRdb stores in-frame clones only, minus some. Among around 200,000 clones listed, about four fifths were seen once. Sequenced material: peripheral blood. The receptors come from a man aged 50-60 years with active or convalescent COVID-19.

The V call is TRBV5-1, the J call TRBJ2-5; 15 nucleotides match TRBD2. Germline CDR1 and CDR2: SGHRS and YFSETQ. V lost 4 bases, J lost 7 bases, and 2 bases stayed unmatched. The CDR3 sequence is 14 residues long. The CDR3 loop reads CASSMGLAGGTQYF. The CDR3 DNA sequence: TGCGCCAGCAGCATGGGACTAGCGGGGGGGACCCAGTACTTC.

The chain links TRBV2 to TRBJ1-1, with D perhaps matching TRBD1 (5 bases). V was trimmed by 2 bases and J by 4 bases, leaving 14 bases between them. Germline CDR1 SNHLY, CDR2 FYNNEI. The CDR3 extends over 15 amino acids. The CDR3 reads CASSEFKGLSTEAFF. In DNA form, the CDR3 reads TGTGCCAGCAGTGAATTCAAGGGGTTGAGCACTGAAGCTTTCTTT.